This T cell receptor (beta chain) was sequenced for a study of blood T cells in healthy people across ages. Per germline, CDR1 SGHRS and CDR2 YFSETQ. J gave up 2 bases and V 5 bases, and 4 bases lay outside the gene matches. The CDR3 loop spans 15 amino acids. This clonotype was observed a few times. Its cognate antigen is unknown. General study findings and limits: Possibly confounding the expanded clonotype changes was the fact that donor CMV status was unknown.

A second PCR, run for about 7 to 11 cycles, used a sample-barcoded 5' primer plus a J-beta primer mix. TCRdb itself ran the 5' RACE reads through MiXCR, one entry per CDR3 protein. The table has over 750,000 distinct CDR3 sequences, 20% to 25% seen once. The data also belong to a second study, concerning T cells of mothers and their children.

This receptor was identified in a boy aged 5-17 years in good health. The material sequenced was blood. This chain links TRBV5-1 with TRBJ2-5; 12 bases are shared with TRBD2. CDR3 nucleotides: TGCGCCAGCAGGCCTAGCGGGAGGGGTCAAGAGACCCAGTACTTC. Protein sequence: CASRPSGRGQETQYF. The full variable domain, with the rest looked up from reference TRBV5-1 and TRBJ2-5, is KAGVTQTPRYLIKTRGQQVTLSCSPISGHRSVSWYQQTPGQGLQFLFEYFSETQRNKGNFPGRFSGRQFSNSRSEMNVSTLELGDSALYLCASRPSGRGQETQYFGPGTRLLVL.